The T cell receptor (beta chain) described here comes from a study of regulatory T cells in long-lasting Graves disease. At the level of the study: New Graves' disease cases had less than 3 months of antithyroid drugs.

The V gene lost 3 bases and the J gene lost 0 bases, with 14 bases spanning the gap. The CDR3 spans 16 residues. Germline V lookup: CDR1 KGHSH, CDR2 LQKENI. This clonotype was observed at least ten times. TCR beta libraries were built with iRepertoire HTBI primers and Arm-PCR of CDR3 regions. Via MiXCR, TCRdb re-called the multiplex PCR reads, giving one row per CDR3 protein. This sample carries about 620,000 distinct CDR3 sequences, 15% to 20% of them seen once, and the ten largest clones take approximately 18%. Documented time point: newly diagnosed GD, antithyroid drugs for less than 3 months. After RNA was extracted from PBMCs, the TCR library was made from it. Into tubes containing EDTA, roughly 8.3 milliliters of peripheral blood were drawn. The same sample was also studied in work on T cells in Graves' hyperthyroidism and ophthalmopathy.

The sequence derives from a woman in her thirties with Graves disease. The source material was peripheral blood mononuclear cells (PBMCs), sampled at new diagnosis, from a patient treated with antithyroid drugs. V gene TRBV18 combines with J gene TRBJ1-1; maybe TRBD1 (5 bases). CDR3 nucleotide sequence: TGTGCCAGCTCACCTCCGCCTTCGACAGTGAACACTGAAGCTTTCTTT. Residues: CASSPPPSTVNTEAFF.